Listed here are 3 T cell receptor beta chains from one sample, sequenced in a study of blood T cell repertoires in COVID-19 (dated by TCRdb to about 2020). The library was generated by the immunoSEQ multiplex PCR assay. Held by TCRdb, this immuneACCESS table contains in-frame sequences only and omits some clones. Under half of the omission traces to an unresolved V gene where checked; the cause of the rest is unknown. In this sample the table shows about 180,000 clones, 88% of which occur a single time. The ten largest account for approximately 4% of the sample. Sequencing was performed on peripheral blood. The receptors come from a woman aged 25-40 years with acute or convalescent COVID-19.

V gene TRBV30 combines with J gene TRBJ1-1; D not resolved. The CDR3 covers 13 residues. Trimming stripped 2 bases from V and 4 bases from J, with 11 bases between. Per the germline V gene, CDR1 is GTSNPN and CDR2 is SVGIG (reference sequence). The CDR3 coding sequence is TGTGCCTGGAGTCTCGACCGCGGCACTGAAGCTTTCTTT. This sequence encodes CAWSLDRGTEAFF.

This sequence joins TRBV12-2 and TRBJ2-7; the D call in the table, TRBD1, was not verified against the DNA. TRBV12-2 is classified as a pseudogene. The CDR3 sequence is 14 residues long. Written as DNA, the CDR3 is TGTGCAAGTCGTTCCAAGGGGGCCTTAGGCGAGCAGTACTTC. Protein product: CASRSKGALGEQYF.

CDR3 in amino acids: CASRALEGGTEAFF. CDR3 DNA: TGTGCCAGTAGGGCCCTGGAGGGTGGGACTGAAGCTTTCTTT. The chain links TRBV7-9 to TRBJ1-1; D ambiguous. Germline V gene sequence: CDR1 SEHNR, CDR2 FQNEAQ (reference sequence). CDR3 length: 14 amino acids. The V and J ends lost 9 bases and 5 bases respectively, with 19 bases between them.